This entry describes one T cell receptor beta chain. The antigen remains undetermined. This entry is derived from a study of stem cell transplantation in POMP-related autoinflammatory disease. Study in general: Impaired MHC class I-dependent CD8+ differentiation was hypothesized from defective thymoproteasomes. Before transplant, CD4+ T cells skewed naive and CD8+ proportions were low. Findings and limits, study-wide: Across all analyzed T-cell subsets, patients with PRAID tended toward reduced diversity and increased clonality.

This CDR3 region has 14 residues. The germline V gene encodes CDR1 MNHEY and CDR2 SVGAGI. V lost 5 bases, J lost 2 bases, and 12 bases lay in between. Some clones are missing from TCRdb's copy, which holds only in-frame ones; the method was immunoSEQ multiplex PCR. The sample shows 4,500 to 6,000 clones, 92% of them seen only once. V and J are TRBV6-5 and TRBJ1-1; D possibly corresponds to TRBD1 (5 bases). The specimen was CD8+ T cells from PBMCs, collected after stem cell transplantation. This clonotype was obtained from a human patient with POMP-related autoinflammation and immune dysregulation (PRAID). A subset of T cells may come from the graft donor. The CDR3 loop is CASSLGRVNTEAFF. The CDR3 DNA is TGTGCCAGCAGTCTCGGCAGGGTAAACACTGAAGCTTTCTTT.